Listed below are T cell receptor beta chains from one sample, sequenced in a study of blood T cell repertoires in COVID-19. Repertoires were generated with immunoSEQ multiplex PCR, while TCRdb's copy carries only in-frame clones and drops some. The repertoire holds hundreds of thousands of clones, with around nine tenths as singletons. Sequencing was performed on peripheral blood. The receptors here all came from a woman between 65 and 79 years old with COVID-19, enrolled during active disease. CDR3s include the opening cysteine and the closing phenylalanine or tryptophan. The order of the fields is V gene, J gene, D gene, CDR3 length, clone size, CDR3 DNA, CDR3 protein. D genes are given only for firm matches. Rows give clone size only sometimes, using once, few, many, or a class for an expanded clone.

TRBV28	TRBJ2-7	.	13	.	TGTGCCAGCAGTTTGACACTCTCCTACGAGCAGTACTTC	CASSLTLSYEQYF
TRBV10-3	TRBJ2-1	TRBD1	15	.	TGTGCCATCAGGGTAGACAGGGGGCTAGCCAATGAGCAGTTCTTC	CAIRVDRGLANEQFF
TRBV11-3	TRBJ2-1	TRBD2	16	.	TGTGCCAGCAGCACCCGAATAGCGGGGGGGGACAATGAGCAGTTCTTC	CASSTRIAGGDNEQFF
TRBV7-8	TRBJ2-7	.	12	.	TGTGCCAGCAGCCCTACAGTTAGAGAGCAGTACTTC	CASSPTVREQYF
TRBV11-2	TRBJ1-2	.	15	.	TGTGCCAGCAGCCCAGGGGCAGGGGTTAGGTATGGCTACACCTTC	CASSPGAGVRYGYTF
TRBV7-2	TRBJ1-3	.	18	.	TGTGCCAGCAGCTTACGGGGAGGGAGCCTAAGCTCTGGAAACACCATATATTTT	CASSLRGGSLSSGNTIYF
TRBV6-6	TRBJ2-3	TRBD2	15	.	TGTGCCAGCAGACTAGCGGGGGGTTGGGCAGATACGCAGTATTTT	CASRLAGGWADTQYF
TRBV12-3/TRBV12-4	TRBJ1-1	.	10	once	TGTGCCAGCAGTTACGGTGAAGCTTTCTTT	CASSYGEAFF
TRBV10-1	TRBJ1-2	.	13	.	TGCGCCAGCAGTGAATCAGGGACTTATGGCTACACCTTC	CASSESGTYGYTF
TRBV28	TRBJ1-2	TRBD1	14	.	TGTGCCAGCAGCCCGGGACAGCCGAGCTATGGCTACACCTTC	CASSPGQPSYGYTF
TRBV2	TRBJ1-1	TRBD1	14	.	TGTGCCAGCGGGGCCCGACAGGGTGACACTGAAGCTTTCTTT	CASGARQGDTEAFF
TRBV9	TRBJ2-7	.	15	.	TGTGCCAGCAGCGTAGCGTCCAACTCTCCCTACGAGCAGTACTTC	CASSVASNSPYEQYF
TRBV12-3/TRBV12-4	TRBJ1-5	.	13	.	TGTGCCAGCAGTTTACGGGAGAATCAGCCCCAGCATTTT	CASSLRENQPQHF
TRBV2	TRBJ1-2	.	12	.	TGTGCCAGCCGGACAGAAAGATATGGCTACACCTTC	CASRTERYGYTF
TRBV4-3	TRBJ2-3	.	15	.	TGCGCCAGCAGCCAAGATCGGAACAGGGAAGATACGCAGTATTTT	CASSQDRNREDTQYF
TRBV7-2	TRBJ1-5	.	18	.	TGTGCCAGCAGCTTATGCCGAGGCCAGTTTTATAGCAATCAGCCCCAGCATTTT	CASSLCRGQFYSNQPQHF
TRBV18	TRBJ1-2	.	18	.	TGTGCCAGCTCACGGATTAGACAGGCGATGGGGAAAAACTATGGCTACACCTTC	CASSRIRQAMGKNYGYTF
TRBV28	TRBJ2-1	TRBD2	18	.	TGTGCCAGCAGTGAGCTTCTCCGGTGGACTAGCGGGGGTAATGAGCAGTTCTTC	CASSELLRWTSGGNEQFF
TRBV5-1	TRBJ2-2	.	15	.	TGCGCCAGCAGCTTGGAAGGGGTCAACACCGGGGAGCTGTTTTTT	CASSLEGVNTGELFF
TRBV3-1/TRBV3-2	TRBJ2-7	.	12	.	TGTGCCAGCAGCCCCAATCGGGGCGAGCAGTACTTC	CASSPNRGEQYF
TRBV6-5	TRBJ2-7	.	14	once	TGTGCCACCTATGAGAGCTGGAGCTCCTACGAGCAGTACTTC	CATYESWSSYEQYF
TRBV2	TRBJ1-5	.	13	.	TGTGCCAGCGTCCAGGGGTTGGGTCAGCCCCAGCATTTT	CASVQGLGQPQHF
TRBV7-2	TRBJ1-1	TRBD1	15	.	TGTGCCAGCAGCCTAACGGGGACAGCGAACACTGAAGCTTTCTTT	CASSLTGTANTEAFF
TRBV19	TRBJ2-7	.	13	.	TGTGCCAGTAGTATTACGGTCTCCTACGAGCAGTACTTC	CASSITVSYEQYF
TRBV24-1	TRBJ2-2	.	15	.	TGTGCCACCAGTGACCCGACATTGGACACCGGGGAGCTGTTTTTT	CATSDPTLDTGELFF
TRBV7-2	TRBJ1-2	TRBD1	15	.	TGTGCCGGGGGGACAGGGGTGACCTTGGACTATGGCTACACCTTC	CAGGTGVTLDYGYTF
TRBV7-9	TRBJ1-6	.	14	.	TGTGCCAGCAGCTTAGAGGCGCGGGGTTCACCCCTCCACTTT	CASSLEARGSPLHF
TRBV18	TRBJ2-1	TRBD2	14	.	TGTGCCAGCTCCCCTAGCGGGGGGTGGAATGAGCAGTTCTTC	CASSPSGGWNEQFF
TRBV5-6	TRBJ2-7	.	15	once	TGTGCCAGCAGCTTAGCGGGACACCTTTCCGCCGAGCAGTACTTC	CASSLAGHLSAEQYF
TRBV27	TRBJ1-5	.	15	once	TGTGCCAGCAGTTACTCCGGCACAGGGAACCAGCCCCAGCATTTT	CASSYSGTGNQPQHF
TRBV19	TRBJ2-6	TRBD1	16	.	TGTGCCAGTAAGAAGAAGGGGGCAGCGGGGGCCAACGTCCTGACTTTC	CASKKKGAAGANVLTF
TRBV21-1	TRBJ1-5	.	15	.	TGTGCCAACCCGACAGGACCTTATAGCAATCAGCCCCAGCATTTT	CANPTGPYSNQPQHF
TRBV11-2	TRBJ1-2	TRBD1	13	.	TGTGCCAGCAGCTTAAGGGACAGCATTGGCTACACCTTC	CASSLRDSIGYTF
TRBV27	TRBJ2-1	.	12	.	TGTGCCAGCAGTTCAGGTGGAGGGGAGCAGTTCTTC	CASSSGGGEQFF
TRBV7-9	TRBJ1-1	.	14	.	TGTGCCAGCAGCTTATACGGTGATTCCACTGAAGCTTTCTTT	CASSLYGDSTEAFF
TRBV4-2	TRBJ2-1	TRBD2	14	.	TGTGCCAGCAGCGGGACTAGCTCCTACAATGAGCAGTTCTTC	CASSGTSSYNEQFF
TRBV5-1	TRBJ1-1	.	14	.	TGCGCCAGCAGCTTGGGTGCGGTGAACACTGAAGCTTTCTTT	CASSLGAVNTEAFF
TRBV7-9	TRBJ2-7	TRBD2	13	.	TGTGCCAGCAGCACCTGGGGAGGGGACGAGCAGTACTTC	CASSTWGGDEQYF
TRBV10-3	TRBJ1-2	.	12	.	TGTGCCATCAAAGGACATATTTATGGCTACACCTTC	CAIKGHIYGYTF
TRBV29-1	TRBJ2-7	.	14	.	TGCAGCGCCCGTTCGGGGGGCGCATCATACGAGCAGTACTTC	CSARSGGASYEQYF
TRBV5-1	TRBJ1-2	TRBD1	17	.	TGCGCCAGCAGCTTGGATCTAACAGGGGGCGTAAAGTATGGCTACACCTTC	CASSLDLTGGVKYGYTF
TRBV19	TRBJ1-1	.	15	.	TGTGCCAGCCACCCCCTCGACAGGTTCGACACTGAAGCTTTCTTT	CASHPLDRFDTEAFF